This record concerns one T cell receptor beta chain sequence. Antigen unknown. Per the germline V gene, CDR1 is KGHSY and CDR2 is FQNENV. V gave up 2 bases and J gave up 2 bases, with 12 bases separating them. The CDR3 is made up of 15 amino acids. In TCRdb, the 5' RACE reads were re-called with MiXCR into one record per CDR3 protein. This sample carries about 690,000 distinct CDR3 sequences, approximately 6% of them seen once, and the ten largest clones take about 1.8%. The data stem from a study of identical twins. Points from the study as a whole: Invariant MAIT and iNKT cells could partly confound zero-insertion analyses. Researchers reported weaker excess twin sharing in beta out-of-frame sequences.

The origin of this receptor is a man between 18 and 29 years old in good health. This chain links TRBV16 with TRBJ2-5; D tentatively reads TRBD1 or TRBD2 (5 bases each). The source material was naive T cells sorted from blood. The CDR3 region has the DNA TGTGCCAGCAGCCAAAAGGGACCCCAACAAGAGACCCAGTACTTC. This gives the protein CASSQKGPQQETQYF. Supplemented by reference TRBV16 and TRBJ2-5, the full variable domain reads GEEVAQTPKHLVRGEGQKAKLYCAPIKGHSYVFWYQQVLKNEFKFLISFQNENVFDETGMPKERFSAKCLPNSPCSLEIQATKLEDSAVYFCASSQKGPQQETQYFGPGTRLLVL.